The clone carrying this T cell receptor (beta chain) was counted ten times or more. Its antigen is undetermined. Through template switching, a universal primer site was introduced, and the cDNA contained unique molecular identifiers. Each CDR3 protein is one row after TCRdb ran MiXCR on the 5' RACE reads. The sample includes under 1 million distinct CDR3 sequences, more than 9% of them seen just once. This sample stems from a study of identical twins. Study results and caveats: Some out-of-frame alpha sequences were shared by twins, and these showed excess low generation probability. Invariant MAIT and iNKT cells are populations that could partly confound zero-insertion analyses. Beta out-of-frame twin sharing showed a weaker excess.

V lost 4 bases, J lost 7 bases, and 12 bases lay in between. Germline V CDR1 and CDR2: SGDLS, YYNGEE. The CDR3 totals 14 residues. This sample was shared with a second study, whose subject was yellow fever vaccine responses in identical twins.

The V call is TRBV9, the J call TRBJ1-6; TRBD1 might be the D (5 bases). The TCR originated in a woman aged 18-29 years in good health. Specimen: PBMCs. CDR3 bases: TGTGCCAGCAGCCCCCGGAGGGGAAATTCACCCCTCCACTTT. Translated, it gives CASSPRRGNSPLHF.